This TCR beta chain emerged from a study of blood T cell repertoires in COVID-19. Study details: COVID-19 samples from acute and convalescent phases originated in the United States, Italy and Spain. T cells, B-cell-depleted T cells, or PBMCs provided the cDNA or gDNA that served as material.

Original processing notes: Reference gene primer amplification in the assay estimated nucleated cell counts. Assay used: immunoSEQ multiplex PCR; TCRdb lists only in-frame clones, some missing. V and J calls and clone size are those listed in that table; D and trimming were worked out from the DNA. The sample includes 150,000 to 200,000 clones, roughly four fifths of them seen just once. The CDR3 extends over 15 amino acids. Germline V gene sequence: CDR1 MNHEY, CDR2 SVGAGI. Trimming took 4 bases from V and 7 from J; bases not matched to a gene: 8. The clonotype originates from a woman older than 75 with acute or convalescent COVID-19. V usage is TRBV6-5 and J usage is TRBJ2-7, with 12 bases matching TRBD2. The specimen sequenced was peripheral blood. Here the CDR3 reads CASSSASGRAREQYF. In DNA, the CDR3 is TGTGCCAGCAGTTCCGCTAGCGGGAGGGCCAGGGAGCAGTACTTC.